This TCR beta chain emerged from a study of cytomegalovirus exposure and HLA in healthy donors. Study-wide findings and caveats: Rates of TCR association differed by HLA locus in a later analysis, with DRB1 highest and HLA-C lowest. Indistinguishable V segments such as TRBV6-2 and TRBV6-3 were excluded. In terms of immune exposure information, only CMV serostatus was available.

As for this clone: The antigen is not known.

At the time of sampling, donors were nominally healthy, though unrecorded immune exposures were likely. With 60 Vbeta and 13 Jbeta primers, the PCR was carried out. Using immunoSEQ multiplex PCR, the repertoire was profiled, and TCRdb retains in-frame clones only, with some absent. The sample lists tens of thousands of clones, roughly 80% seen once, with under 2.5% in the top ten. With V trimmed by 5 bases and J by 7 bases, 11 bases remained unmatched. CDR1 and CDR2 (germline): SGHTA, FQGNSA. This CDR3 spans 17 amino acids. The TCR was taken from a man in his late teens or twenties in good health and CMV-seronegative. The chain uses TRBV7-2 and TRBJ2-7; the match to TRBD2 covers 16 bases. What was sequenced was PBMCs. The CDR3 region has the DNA TGTGCCAGCAGCCCGGGGGGGACTAGCGGGAGGGCCGGTGAGCAGTACTTC. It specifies CASSPGGTSGRAGEQYF. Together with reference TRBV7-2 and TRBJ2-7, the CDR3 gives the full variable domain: GAGVSQSPSNKVTEKGKDVELRCDPISGHTALYWYRQSLGQGLEFLIYFQGNSAPDKSGLPSDRFSAERTGGSVSTLTIQRTQQEDSAVYLCASSPGGTSGRAGEQYFGPGTRLTVT.